These T cell receptor beta chains were read from a single sample in a study of T-cell reconstitution after alpha-beta-depleted transplantation in children. TCRdb reprocessed the PCR reads with MiXCR, giving one entry per CDR3 protein. This table holds about 600,000 distinct CDR3 sequences, 23% found once. This sample comprised PBMCs, mostly from graft donor cells, obtained 360 days after TCRalphabeta/CD19-depleted stem cell transplant. Receptors were obtained from a boy younger than two who had a stem cell transplant for acute myeloid leukemia, so the T cells may come from the graft donor. The CDR3 runs from the conserved cysteine through the conserved F or W. Fields, in order: D gene, clone size, J gene, V gene, CDR3 protein, CDR3 DNA. D genes are given only for firm matches. The size field is filled for only some rows; it gives once, few, many or a size class.

NA | NA | TRBJ1-1 | TRBV10-3 | CAISESTEHGNTEAFF | TGTGCCATCAGTGAAAGCACGGAACATGGGAACACTGAAGCTTTCTTT
NA | many | TRBJ2-3 | TRBV5-1 | CASSLGEHPPSTDTQYF | TGCGCCAGCAGCTTGGGAGAGCACCCCCCTAGCACAGATACGCAGTATTTT
TRBD1 | many | TRBJ2-5 | TRBV20-1 | CSAMAQGDETQYF | TGCAGTGCTATGGCCCAGGGGGACGAGACCCAGTACTTC
NA | NA | TRBJ2-5 | TRBV7-2 | CASSSRGPGETQYF | TGTGCCAGCAGCTCACGGGGGCCGGGGGAGACCCAGTACTTC
NA | many | TRBJ1-1 | TRBV29-1 | CSVWVTEAFF | TGCAGCGTCTGGGTCACTGAAGCTTTCTTT
NA | few | TRBJ2-5 | TRBV7-2 | CASSIGGSGGWKETQYF | TGTGCCAGCAGCATTGGGGGGTCAGGGGGTTGGAAAGAGACCCAGTACTTC
TRBD1 | NA | TRBJ1-5 | TRBV10-1 | CASRWDRGRPGYSNQPQHF | TGCGCCAGCAGGTGGGACAGGGGCCGACCTGGCTATAGCAATCAGCCCCAGCATTTT
NA | NA | TRBJ2-5 | TRBV10-3 | CAISEAQGYQETQYF | TGTGCCATCAGTGAGGCACAGGGATACCAAGAGACCCAGTACTTC
TRBD1 | NA | TRBJ2-5 | TRBV5-1 | CASSLITGVKETQYF | TGCGCCAGCAGCTTGATAACAGGGGTAAAAGAGACCCAGTACTTC
NA | NA | TRBJ2-1 | TRBV7-9 | CASSLEIAGAYNEQFF | TGTGCCAGCAGCTTAGAGATCGCAGGGGCCTACAATGAGCAGTTCTTC
NA | few | TRBJ2-1 | TRBV6-1 | CASSAQGGSYNEQFF | TGTGCCAGCAGTGCGCAAGGGGGATCCTACAATGAGCAGTTCTTC
NA | few | TRBJ2-3 | TRBV9 | CASSVGSGTKDTQYF | TGTGCCAGCAGCGTGGGCTCCGGGACAAAGGATACGCAGTATTTT
TRBD1 | NA | TRBJ1-6 | TRBV28 | CATGTGYSPLHF | TGTGCCACCGGGACAGGGTATTCACCCCTCCACTTT
TRBD1 | many | TRBJ2-5 | TRBV6-5 | CASRSDRVQETQYF | TGTGCCAGCAGGTCGGACAGGGTCCAAGAGACCCAGTACTTC
NA | NA | TRBJ2-1 | TRBV5-1 | CASSSLQGRNEQFF | TGCGCCAGCAGTTCGTTACAGGGGAGGAATGAGCAGTTCTTC
NA | few | TRBJ2-1 | TRBV20-1 | CSARRTNEQFF | TGCAGTGCTCGTCGGACAAATGAGCAGTTCTTC
NA | NA | TRBJ1-1 | TRBV28 | CASSSRRLFLNTEAFF | TGTGCCAGCAGTTCTAGGAGACTATTCTTGAACACTGAAGCTTTCTTT
TRBD1 | few | TRBJ1-1 | TRBV20-1 | CSARDMEGASKNTEAFF | TGCAGTGCTAGAGATATGGAGGGGGCGTCGAAGAACACTGAAGCTTTCTTT
NA | NA | TRBJ1-4 | TRBV20-1 | CSARSNRETNEKLFF | TGCAGTGCTAGATCGAACAGGGAAACTAATGAAAAACTGTTTTTT
TRBD2 | few | TRBJ2-3 | TRBV7-3 | CASSLIRGGSDTQYF | TGTGCCAGCAGCTTAATCCGCGGGGGGTCAGATACGCAGTATTTT
NA | once | TRBJ2-1 | TRBV4-1 | CASSPGAIRGDEQFF | TGCGCCAGCAGCCCAGGGGCAATTAGGGGGGATGAGCAGTTCTTC
TRBD1 | many | TRBJ2-2 | TRBV6-5 | CASSYSTGVTPNTGELFF | TGTGCCAGCAGTTACTCGACAGGGGTCACCCCTAACACCGGGGAGCTGTTTTTT
TRBD1 | few | TRBJ2-1 | TRBV15 | CATSSFTQGDLFF | TGTGCCACCAGCAGTTTTACACAGGGGGACCTGTTCTTC
NA | NA | TRBJ2-5 | TRBV6-1 | CASSEGPGAEGETQYF | TGTGCCAGCAGTGAAGGCCCCGGGGCCGAAGGGGAGACCCAGTACTTC
NA | NA | TRBJ2-5 | TRBV7-9 | CASSFTGHQQETQYF | TGTGCCAGCAGCTTCACAGGGCATCAACAAGAGACCCAGTACTTC
NA | few | TRBJ2-3 | TRBV20-1 | CSTKAGRGSTDTQYF | TGCAGTACCAAGGCGGGCCGGGGCTCCACAGATACGCAGTATTTT
TRBD2 | NA | TRBJ2-1 | TRBV20-1 | CSALPGLAGAHNEQFF | TGCAGTGCCCTCCCGGGACTAGCGGGGGCCCACAATGAGCAGTTCTTC
NA | NA | TRBJ2-1 | TRBV5-1 | CASSLGGYPNEQFF | TGCGCCAGCAGCTTGGGAGGCTATCCTAATGAGCAGTTCTTC
NA | NA | TRBJ2-7 | TRBV4-3 | CASSQEYLLRGISYEQYF | TGCGCCAGCAGCCAAGAGTATCTACTCCGTGGGATCTCCTACGAGCAGTACTTC
NA | NA | TRBJ2-2 | TRBV6-5 | CATAVTGELFF | TGTGCCACTGCAGTCACCGGGGAGCTGTTTTTT
NA | NA | TRBJ2-7 | TRBV6-2/TRBV6-3 | CASRADRAYEQYF | TGTGCCAGCAGGGCCGACAGAGCCTACGAGCAGTACTTC
NA | few | TRBJ2-7 | TRBV6-1 | CASSIWNGREQYF | TGTGCCAGCAGTATCTGGAATGGTAGAGAGCAGTACTTC
TRBD2 | few | TRBJ2-3 | TRBV4-3 | CASSQGPLKRGDTDTQYF | TGCGCCAGCAGCCAAGGACCCCTAAAGCGGGGGGACACAGATACGCAGTATTTT
NA | NA | TRBJ2-1 | TRBV5-1 | CASSSRSASSSYNEQFF | TGCGCCAGCAGCTCCAGGAGCGCCTCGAGCTCCTACAATGAGCAGTTCTTC
TRBD2 | NA | TRBJ2-3 | TRBV6-5 | CASSYLRGVSTDTQYF | TGTGCCAGCAGTTATTTGCGGGGGGTGAGCACAGATACGCAGTATTTT
TRBD1 | NA | TRBJ2-7 | TRBV6-1 | CASSEAPGTGTYEQYF | TGTGCCAGCAGTGAAGCTCCCGGGACAGGTACCTACGAGCAGTACTTC
NA | many | TRBJ1-1 | TRBV9 | CASSVGGGEYTEAFF | TGTGCCAGCAGCGTAGGAGGAGGGGAGTACACTGAAGCTTTCTTT
NA | NA | TRBJ2-5 | TRBV7-2 | CASSLAVFPQETQYF | TGTGCCAGCAGCTTAGCAGTGTTTCCCCAAGAGACCCAGTACTTC
NA | NA | TRBJ2-1 | TRBV7-9 | CASRDGDGAEQFF | TGTGCCAGCAGAGACGGAGATGGGGCTGAGCAGTTCTTC
NA | few | TRBJ2-7 | TRBV7-2 | CASSRTVSSSYEQYF | TGTGCCAGCAGCCGGACCGTATCCTCCTCCTACGAGCAGTACTTC
TRBD2 | many | TRBJ2-3 | TRBV12-3/TRBV12-4 | CASSWTSGTTDTQYF | TGTGCCAGCAGTTGGACTAGCGGGACCACAGATACGCAGTATTTT
TRBD2 | many | TRBJ2-3 | TRBV20-1 | CSASTDFSGGAPDTQYF | TGCAGTGCTAGTACCGATTTTAGCGGGGGGGCTCCAGATACGCAGTATTTT
NA | few | TRBJ2-1 | TRBV20-1 | CSARDTRGPAYNEQFF | TGCAGTGCTAGAGATACCCGGGGACCGGCCTACAATGAGCAGTTCTTC
NA | NA | TRBJ1-3 | TRBV5-1 | CASSSDGDMRGNTIYF | TGCGCCAGCAGCTCGGACGGGGACATGAGAGGAAACACCATATATTTT
TRBD2 | NA | TRBJ2-2 | TRBV7-2 | CASSMTSETGELFF | TGTGCCAGCAGCATGACTAGCGAAACCGGGGAGCTGTTTTTT
NA | NA | TRBJ2-3 | TRBV4-2 | CASSQVVSSEADTQYF | TGTGCCAGCAGCCAAGTAGTGTCTAGCGAGGCAGATACGCAGTATTTT
NA | many | TRBJ2-2 | TRBV7-8 | CASSLPPNTGELFF | TGTGCCAGCAGCTTACCTCCGAACACCGGGGAGCTGTTTTTT
TRBD1 | NA | TRBJ1-2 | TRBV10-3 | CAISESDRGYGYTF | TGTGCCATCAGTGAGTCTGACAGGGGCTATGGCTACACCTTC
TRBD2 | NA | TRBJ2-1 | TRBV7-6 | CASSLAGLANDEQFF | TGTGCCAGCAGCTTAGCGGGACTAGCGAACGATGAGCAGTTCTTC
NA | NA | TRBJ1-3 | TRBV15 | CATSRDGPGAGNTIYF | TGTGCCACCAGCAGAGATGGCCCCGGGGCCGGAAACACCATATATTTT
TRBD1 | many | TRBJ2-1 | TRBV20-1 | CSVPGQGIYNEQFF | TGCAGTGTTCCGGGACAGGGGATCTACAATGAGCAGTTCTTC
NA | many | TRBJ2-7 | TRBV29-1 | CSAYTKVYEQYF | TGCAGCGCTTACACTAAGGTCTACGAGCAGTACTTC